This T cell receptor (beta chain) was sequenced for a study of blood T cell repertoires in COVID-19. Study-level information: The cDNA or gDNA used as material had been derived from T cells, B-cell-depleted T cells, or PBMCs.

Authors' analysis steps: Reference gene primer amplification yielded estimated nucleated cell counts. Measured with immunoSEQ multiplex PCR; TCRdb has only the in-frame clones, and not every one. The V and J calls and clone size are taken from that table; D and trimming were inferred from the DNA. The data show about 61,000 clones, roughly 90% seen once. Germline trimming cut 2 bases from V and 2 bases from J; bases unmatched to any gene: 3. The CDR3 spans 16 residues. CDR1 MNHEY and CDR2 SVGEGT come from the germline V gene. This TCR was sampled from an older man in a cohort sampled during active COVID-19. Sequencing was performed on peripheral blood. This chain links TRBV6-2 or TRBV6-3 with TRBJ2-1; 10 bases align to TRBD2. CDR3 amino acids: CASSYPSGGTYNEQFF. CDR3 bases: TGTGCCAGCAGTTACCCTAGCGGGGGCACCTACAATGAGCAGTTCTTC.